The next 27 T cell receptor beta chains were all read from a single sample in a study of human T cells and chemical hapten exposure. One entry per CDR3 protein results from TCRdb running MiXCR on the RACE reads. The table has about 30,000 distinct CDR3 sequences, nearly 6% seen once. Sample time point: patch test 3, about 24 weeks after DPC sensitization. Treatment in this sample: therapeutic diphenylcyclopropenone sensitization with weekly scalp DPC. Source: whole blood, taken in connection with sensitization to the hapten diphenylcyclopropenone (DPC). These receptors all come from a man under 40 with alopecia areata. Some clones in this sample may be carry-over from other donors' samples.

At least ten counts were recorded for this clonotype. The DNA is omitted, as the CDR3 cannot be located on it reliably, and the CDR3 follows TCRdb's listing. The CDR3 is CASSILDSSYNEQFF. The chain carries TRBV11-2 and TRBJ2-1. The CDR3 adds up to 15 amino acids, both ends counted. Germline V CDR1 and CDR2: SGHAT, FQNNGV.

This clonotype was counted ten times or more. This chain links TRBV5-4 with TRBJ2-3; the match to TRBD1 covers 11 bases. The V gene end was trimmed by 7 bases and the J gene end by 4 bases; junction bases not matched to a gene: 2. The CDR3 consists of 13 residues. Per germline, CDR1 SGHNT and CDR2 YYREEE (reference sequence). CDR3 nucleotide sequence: TGTGCCAGCGGGGACAGGGGGGCAGATACGCAGTATTTT. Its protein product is CASGDRGADTQYF.

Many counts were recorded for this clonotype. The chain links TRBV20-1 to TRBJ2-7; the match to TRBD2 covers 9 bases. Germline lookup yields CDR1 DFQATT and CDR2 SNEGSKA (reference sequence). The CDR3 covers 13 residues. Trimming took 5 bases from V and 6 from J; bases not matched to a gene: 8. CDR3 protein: CSALAGAPPEQYF. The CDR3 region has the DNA TGCAGTGCTTTAGCGGGGGCCCCTCCCGAGCAGTACTTC.

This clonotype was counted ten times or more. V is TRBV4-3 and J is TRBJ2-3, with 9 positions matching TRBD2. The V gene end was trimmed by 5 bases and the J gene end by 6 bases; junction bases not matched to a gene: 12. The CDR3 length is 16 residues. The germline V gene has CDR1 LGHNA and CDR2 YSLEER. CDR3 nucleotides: TGCGCCAGCAGCTCCGAGCGAGCGGGAGGAATGGATACGCAGTATTTT. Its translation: CASSSERAGGMDTQYF.

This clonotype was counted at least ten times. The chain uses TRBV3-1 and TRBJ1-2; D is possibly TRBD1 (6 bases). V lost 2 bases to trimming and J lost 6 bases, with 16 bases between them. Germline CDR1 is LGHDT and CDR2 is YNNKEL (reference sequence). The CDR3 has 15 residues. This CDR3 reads CASSQTGGIDNGYTF. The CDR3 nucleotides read TGTGCCAGCAGCCAAACCGGGGGCATAGATAATGGCTACACCTTC.

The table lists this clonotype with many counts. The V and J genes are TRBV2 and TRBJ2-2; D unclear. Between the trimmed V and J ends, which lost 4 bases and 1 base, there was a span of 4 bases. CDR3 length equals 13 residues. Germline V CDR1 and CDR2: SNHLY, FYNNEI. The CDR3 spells CASSGGNTGELFF. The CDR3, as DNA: TGTGCCAGCAGTGGGGGGAACACCGGGGAGCTGTTTTTT. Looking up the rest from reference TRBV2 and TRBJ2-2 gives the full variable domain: EPEVTQTPSHQVTQMGQEVILRCVPISNHLYFYWYRQILGQKVEFLVSFYNNEISEKSEIFDDQFSVERPDGSNFTLKIRSTKLEDSAMYFCASSGGNTGELFFGEGSRLTVL.

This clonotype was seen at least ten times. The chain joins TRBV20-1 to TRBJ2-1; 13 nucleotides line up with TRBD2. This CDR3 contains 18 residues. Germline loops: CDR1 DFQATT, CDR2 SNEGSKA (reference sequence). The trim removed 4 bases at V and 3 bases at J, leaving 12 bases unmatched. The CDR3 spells CSANKLAGGVGSYNEQFF. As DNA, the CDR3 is TGCAGTGCTAACAAACTAGCGGGAGGGGTAGGAAGCTACAATGAGCAGTTCTTC.

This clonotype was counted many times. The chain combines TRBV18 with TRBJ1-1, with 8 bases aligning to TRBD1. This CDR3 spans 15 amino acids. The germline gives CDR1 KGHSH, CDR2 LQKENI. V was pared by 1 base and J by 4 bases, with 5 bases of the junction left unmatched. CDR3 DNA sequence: TGTGCCAGCTCACCACAACAGGGGGATGGCACTGAAGCTTTCTTT. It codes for CASSPQQGDGTEAFF.

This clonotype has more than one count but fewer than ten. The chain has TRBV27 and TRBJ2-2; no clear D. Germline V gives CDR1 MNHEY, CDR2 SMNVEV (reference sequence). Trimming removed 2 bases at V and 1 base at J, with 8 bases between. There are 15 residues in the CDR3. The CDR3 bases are TGTGCCAGCAGTTTACCGTCAAGGAACACCGGGGAGCTGTTTTTT. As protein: CASSLPSRNTGELFF.

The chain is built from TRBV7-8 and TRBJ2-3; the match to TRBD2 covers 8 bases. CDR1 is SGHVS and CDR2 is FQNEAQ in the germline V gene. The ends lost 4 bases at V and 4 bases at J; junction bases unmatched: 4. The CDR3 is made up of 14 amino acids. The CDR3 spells CASSSGGRSDTQYF. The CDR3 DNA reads TGTGCCAGCAGCTCGGGGGGGCGATCAGATACGCAGTATTTT.

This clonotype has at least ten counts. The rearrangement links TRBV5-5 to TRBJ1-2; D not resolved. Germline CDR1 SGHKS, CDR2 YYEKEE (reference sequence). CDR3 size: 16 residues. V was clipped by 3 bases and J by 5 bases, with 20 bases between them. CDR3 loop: CASSSVGSARFYGYTF. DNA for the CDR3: TGTGCCAGCAGCTCCGTGGGGTCTGCTCGTTTTTATGGCTACACCTTC. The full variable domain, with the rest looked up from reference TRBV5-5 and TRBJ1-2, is DAGVTQSPTHLIKTRGQQVTLRCSPISGHKSVSWYQQVLGQGPQFIFQYYEKEERGRGNFPDRFSARQFPNYSSELNVNALLLGDSALYLCASSSVGSARFYGYTFGSGTRLTVV.

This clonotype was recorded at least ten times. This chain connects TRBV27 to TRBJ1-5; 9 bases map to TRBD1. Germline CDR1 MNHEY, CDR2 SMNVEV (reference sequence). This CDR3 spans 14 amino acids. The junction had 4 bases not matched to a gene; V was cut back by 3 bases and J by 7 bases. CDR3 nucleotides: TGTGCCAGCAGTTTGGGACAGGGAAGACAGCCCCAGCATTTT. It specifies CASSLGQGRQPQHF.

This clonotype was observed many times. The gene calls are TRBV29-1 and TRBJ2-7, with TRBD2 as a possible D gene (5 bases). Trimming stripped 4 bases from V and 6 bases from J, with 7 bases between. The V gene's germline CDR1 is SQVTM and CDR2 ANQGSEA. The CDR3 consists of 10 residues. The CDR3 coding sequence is TGCAGCGTTGTAGGGAGCGAGCAGTACTTC. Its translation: CSVVGSEQYF.

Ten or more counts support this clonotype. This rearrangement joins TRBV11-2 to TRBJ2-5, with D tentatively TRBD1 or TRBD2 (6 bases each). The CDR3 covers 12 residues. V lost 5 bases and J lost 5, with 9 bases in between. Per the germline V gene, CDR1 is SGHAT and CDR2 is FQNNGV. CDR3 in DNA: TGTGCCAGCAGCGCCGGGGGCGAGACCCAGTACTTC. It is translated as CASSAGGETQYF.

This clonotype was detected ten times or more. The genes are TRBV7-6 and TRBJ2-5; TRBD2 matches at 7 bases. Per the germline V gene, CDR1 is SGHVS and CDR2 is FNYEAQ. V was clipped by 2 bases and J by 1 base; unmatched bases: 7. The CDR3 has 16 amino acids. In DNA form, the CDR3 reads TGTGCCAGCAGCTTAATCTCCCCGGGAGGCCAAGAGACCCAGTACTTC. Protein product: CASSLISPGGQETQYF.

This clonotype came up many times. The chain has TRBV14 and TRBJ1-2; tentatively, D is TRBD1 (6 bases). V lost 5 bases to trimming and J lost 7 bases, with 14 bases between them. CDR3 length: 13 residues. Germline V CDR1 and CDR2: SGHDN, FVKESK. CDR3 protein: CASSGGPRRGYTF. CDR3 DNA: TGTGCCAGCAGCGGGGGGCCGCGGCGTGGCTACACCTTC. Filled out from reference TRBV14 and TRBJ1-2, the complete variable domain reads EAGVTQFPSHSVIEKGQTVTLRCDPISGHDNLYWYRRVMGKEIKFLLHFVKESKQDESGMPNNRFLAERTGGTYSTLKVQPAELEDSGVYFCASSGGPRRGYTFGSGTRLTVV.

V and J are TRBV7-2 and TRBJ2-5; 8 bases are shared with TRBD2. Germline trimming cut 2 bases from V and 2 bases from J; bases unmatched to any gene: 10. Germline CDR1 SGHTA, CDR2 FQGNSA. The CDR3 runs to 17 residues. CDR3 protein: CASSLNHGGRLQETQYF. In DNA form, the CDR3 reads TGTGCCAGCAGCTTAAATCACGGCGGGAGGTTACAAGAGACCCAGTACTTC.

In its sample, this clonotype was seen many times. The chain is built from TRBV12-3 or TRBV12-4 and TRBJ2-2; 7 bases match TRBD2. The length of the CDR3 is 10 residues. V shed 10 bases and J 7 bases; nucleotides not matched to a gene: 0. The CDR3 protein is CATGGGELFF. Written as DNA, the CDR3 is TGTGCCACGGGGGGCGGGGAGCTGTTTTTT.

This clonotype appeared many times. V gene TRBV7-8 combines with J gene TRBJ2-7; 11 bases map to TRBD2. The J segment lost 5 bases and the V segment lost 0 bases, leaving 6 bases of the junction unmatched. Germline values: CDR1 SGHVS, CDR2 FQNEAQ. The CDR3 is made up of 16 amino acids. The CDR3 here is CASSLAVLAGVNEQYF. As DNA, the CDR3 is TGTGCCAGCAGCTTAGCGGTACTAGCGGGAGTAAACGAGCAGTACTTC.

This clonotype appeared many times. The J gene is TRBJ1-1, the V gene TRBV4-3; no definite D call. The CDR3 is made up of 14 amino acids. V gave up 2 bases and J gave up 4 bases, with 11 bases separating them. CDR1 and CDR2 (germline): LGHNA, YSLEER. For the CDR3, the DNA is TGCGCCAGCAGCCAACCGGGGATTGGCACTGAAGCTTTCTTT. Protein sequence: CASSQPGIGTEAFF.

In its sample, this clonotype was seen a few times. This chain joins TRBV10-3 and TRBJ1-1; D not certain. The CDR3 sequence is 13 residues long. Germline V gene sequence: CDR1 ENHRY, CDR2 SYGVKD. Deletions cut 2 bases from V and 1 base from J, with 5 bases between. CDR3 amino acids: CAISEGWNTEAFF. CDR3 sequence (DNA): TGTGCCATCAGTGAGGGATGGAACACTGAAGCTTTCTTT.

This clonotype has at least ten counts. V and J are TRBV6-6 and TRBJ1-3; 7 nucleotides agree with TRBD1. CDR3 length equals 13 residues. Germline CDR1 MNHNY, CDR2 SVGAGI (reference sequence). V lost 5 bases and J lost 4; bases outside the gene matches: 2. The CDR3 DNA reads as TGTGCCAGCAGTGTGACAGGGGGAAACACCATATATTTT. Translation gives CASSVTGGNTIYF.

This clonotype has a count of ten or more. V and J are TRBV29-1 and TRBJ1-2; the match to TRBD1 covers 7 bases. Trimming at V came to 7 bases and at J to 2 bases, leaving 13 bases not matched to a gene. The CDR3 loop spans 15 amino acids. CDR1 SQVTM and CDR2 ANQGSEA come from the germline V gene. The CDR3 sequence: CSATGGQHFNYGYTF. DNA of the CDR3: TGCAGCGCAACCGGGGGACAGCATTTCAACTATGGCTACACCTTC. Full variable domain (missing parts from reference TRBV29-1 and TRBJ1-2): SAVISQKPSRDICQRGTSLTIQCQVDSQVTMMFWYRQQPGQSLTLIATANQGSEATYESGFVIDKFPISRPNLTFSTLTVSNMSPEDSSIYLCSATGGQHFNYGYTFGSGTRLTVV.

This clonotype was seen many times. This CDR3 reads CSAELASINNEQFF. CDR3 nucleotide sequence: TGCAGTGCCGAACTAGCGTCGATTAACAATGAGCAGTTCTTC. The chain is built from TRBV20-1 and TRBJ2-1, with 7 bases identical to TRBD2. Germline CDR1 reads DFQATT; CDR2 reads SNEGSKA (reference sequence). The CDR3 has 14 amino acids. The V gene end was trimmed by 6 bases and the J gene end by 5 bases; junction bases not matched to a gene: 10.

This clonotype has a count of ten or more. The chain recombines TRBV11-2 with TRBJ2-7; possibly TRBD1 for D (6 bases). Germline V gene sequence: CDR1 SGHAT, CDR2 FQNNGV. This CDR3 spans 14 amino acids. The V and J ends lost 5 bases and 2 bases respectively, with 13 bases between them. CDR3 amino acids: CASSLRDITYEQYF. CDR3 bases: TGTGCCAGCAGCCTCCGGGACATCACCTACGAGCAGTACTTC.

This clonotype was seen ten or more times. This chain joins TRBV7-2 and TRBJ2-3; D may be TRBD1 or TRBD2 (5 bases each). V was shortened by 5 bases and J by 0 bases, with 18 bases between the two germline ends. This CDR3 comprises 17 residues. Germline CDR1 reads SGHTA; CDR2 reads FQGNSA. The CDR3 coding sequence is TGTGCCAGCAGCGCCGGGACCCATACCTCCAGCACAGATACGCAGTATTTT. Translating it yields CASSAGTHTSSTDTQYF.

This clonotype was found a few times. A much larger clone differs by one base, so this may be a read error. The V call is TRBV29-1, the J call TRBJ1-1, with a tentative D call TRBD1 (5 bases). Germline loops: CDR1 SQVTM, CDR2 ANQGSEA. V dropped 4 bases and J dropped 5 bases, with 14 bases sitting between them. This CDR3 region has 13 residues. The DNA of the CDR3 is TGCAGCGTTGTGGGCAGGTGGGGGACTGAAGCTTTCTTT. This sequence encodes CSVVGRWGTEAFF. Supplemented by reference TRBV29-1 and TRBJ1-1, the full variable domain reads SAVISQKPSRDICQRGTSLTIQCQVDSQVTMMFWYRQQPGQSLTLIATANQGSEATYESGFVIDKFPISRPNLTFSTLTVSNMSPEDSSIYLCSVVGRWGTEAFFGQGTRLTVV.